These 2 T cell receptor beta chains were sequenced from one sample in a study of cytomegalovirus exposure and HLA in healthy donors. Amplification used 60 Vbeta primers and 13 Jbeta primers. Assay used: immunoSEQ multiplex PCR; TCRdb lists only in-frame clones, some missing. Seen here are more than 95,000 clones, around 75% observed once, and the top ten hold 6.5% to 8.5%. The sample taken for sequencing was PBMCs. The receptor source for this set is a man aged 30-40 years in good health and CMV-seropositive.

The chain has TRBV2 and TRBJ1-6, with D perhaps matching TRBD1 (5 bases). The CDR3 runs to 15 residues. The ends were cut back, 0 bases at V and 8 bases at J, with 11 bases in the middle. From germline, CDR1 is SNHLY and CDR2 FYNNEI. The DNA of the CDR3 is TGTGCCAGCAGTGAAGCGGGGCAGGAATATTCACCCCTCCACTTT. Translating gives CASSEAGQEYSPLHF.

The table lists this clone with a count of one. The chain links TRBV14 to TRBJ2-6; D not certain. CDR3 length: 16 amino acids. Trimming pared 3 bases from V and 0 bases from J, leaving 9 bases between. Per the germline V gene, CDR1 is SGHDN and CDR2 is FVKESK. DNA for the CDR3: TGTGCCAGCAGCCATCTCCCTAACTCTGGGGCCAACGTCCTGACTTTC. Amino acids: CASSHLPNSGANVLTF.